This T cell receptor (beta chain) was recorded in a study of blood T cell repertoires in COVID-19. Study-wide background: The origin of the acute and convalescent COVID-19 samples was the United States, Italy and Spain.

Sequencing was performed with immunoSEQ multiplex PCR; in TCRdb, only in-frame clones are kept and a portion is missing. The sample has under 200,000 clones, about 88% seen once. The CDR3 consists of 13 residues. V was pared by 3 bases and J by 6 bases, with 9 bases between. The chain couples TRBV23-1 to TRBJ1-5; D is undetermined. TRBV23-1 is identified as an open reading frame with a role that is uncertain. The sequence was collected from a man younger than 35 with active or convalescent COVID-19. The sequenced material came from peripheral blood. CDR3 residues: CASSHGEGQPQHF. The CDR3 nucleotides read TGCGCCAGCAGTCACGGGGAGGGTCAGCCCCAGCATTTT.